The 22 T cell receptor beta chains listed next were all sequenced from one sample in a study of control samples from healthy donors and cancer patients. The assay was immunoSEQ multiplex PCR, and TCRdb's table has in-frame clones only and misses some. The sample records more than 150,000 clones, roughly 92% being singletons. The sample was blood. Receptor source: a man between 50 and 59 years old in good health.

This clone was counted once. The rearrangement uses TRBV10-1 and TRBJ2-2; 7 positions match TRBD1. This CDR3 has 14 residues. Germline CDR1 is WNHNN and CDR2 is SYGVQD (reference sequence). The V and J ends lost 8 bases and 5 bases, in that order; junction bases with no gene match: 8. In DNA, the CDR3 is TGCGCCAGCCGAAATGACAGGGATACCGGGGAGCTGTTTTTT. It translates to CASRNDRDTGELFF.

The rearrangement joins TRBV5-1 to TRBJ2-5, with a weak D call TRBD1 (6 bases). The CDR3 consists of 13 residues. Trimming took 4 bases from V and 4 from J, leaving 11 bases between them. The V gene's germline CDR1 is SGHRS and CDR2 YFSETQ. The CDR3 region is CASSLQGGETQYF. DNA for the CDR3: TGCGCCAGCAGCCTACAGGGCGGAGAGACCCAGTACTTC.

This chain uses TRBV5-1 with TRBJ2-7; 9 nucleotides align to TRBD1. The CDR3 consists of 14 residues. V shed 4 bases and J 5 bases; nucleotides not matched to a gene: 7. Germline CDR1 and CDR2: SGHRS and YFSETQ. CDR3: CASSREGTGHEQYF. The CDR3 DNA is TGCGCCAGCAGCCGAGAGGGGACAGGGCACGAGCAGTACTTC.

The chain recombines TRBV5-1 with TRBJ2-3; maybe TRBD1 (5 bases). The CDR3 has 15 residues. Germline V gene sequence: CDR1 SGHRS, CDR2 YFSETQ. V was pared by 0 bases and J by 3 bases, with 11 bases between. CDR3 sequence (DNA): TGCGCCAGCAGCTTGGGACAGAGTACTACAGATACGCAGTATTTT. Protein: CASSLGQSTTDTQYF.

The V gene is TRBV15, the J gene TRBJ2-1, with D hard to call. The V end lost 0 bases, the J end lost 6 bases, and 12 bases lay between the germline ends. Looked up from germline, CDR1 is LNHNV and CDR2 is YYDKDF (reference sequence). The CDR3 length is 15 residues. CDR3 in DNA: TGTGCCACCAGCAGAGATCTACTGGGCGGCAATGAGCAGTTCTTC. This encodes CATSRDLLGGNEQFF.

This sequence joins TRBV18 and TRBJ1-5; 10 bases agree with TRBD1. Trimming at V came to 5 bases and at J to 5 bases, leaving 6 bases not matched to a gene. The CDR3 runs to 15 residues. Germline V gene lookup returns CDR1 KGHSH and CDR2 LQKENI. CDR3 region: CASSATGGADQPQHF. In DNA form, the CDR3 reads TGTGCCAGCTCAGCGACAGGGGGCGCGGATCAGCCCCAGCATTTT.

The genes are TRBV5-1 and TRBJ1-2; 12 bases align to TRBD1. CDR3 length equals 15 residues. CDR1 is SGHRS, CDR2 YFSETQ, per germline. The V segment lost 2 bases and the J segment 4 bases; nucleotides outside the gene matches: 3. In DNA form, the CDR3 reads TGCGCCAGCAGCTTCTCGGGACAGGGGGCCTATGGCTACACCTTC. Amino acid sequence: CASSFSGQGAYGYTF.

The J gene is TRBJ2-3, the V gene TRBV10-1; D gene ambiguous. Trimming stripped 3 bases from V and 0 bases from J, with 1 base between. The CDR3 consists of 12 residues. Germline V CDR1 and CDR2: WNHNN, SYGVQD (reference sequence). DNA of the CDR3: TGCGCCAGCAGTGACAGCACAGATACGCAGTATTTT. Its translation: CASSDSTDTQYF.

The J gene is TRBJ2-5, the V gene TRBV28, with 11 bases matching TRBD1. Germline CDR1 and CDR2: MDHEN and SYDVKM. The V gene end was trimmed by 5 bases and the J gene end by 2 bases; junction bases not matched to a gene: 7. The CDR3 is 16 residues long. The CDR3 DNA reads TGTGCCAGCAGTAGCACCGGGACAGGGGGACAAGAGACCCAGTACTTC. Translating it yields CASSSTGTGGQETQYF. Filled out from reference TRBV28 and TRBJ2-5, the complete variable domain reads DVKVTQSSRYLVKRTGEKVFLECVQDMDHENMFWYRQDPGLGLRLIYFSYDVKMKEKGDIPEGYSVSREKKERFSLILESASTNQTSMYLCASSSTGTGGQETQYFGPGTRLLVL.

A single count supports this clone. The CDR3 spells CASSPTSISYNEQFF. The CDR3 DNA sequence: TGTGCCAGCAGCCCTACCTCGATCTCCTACAATGAGCAGTTCTTC. The gene calls are TRBV28 and TRBJ2-1; D unresolved. Germline CDR1 is MDHEN and CDR2 is SYDVKM. The CDR3 has 15 amino acids. V lost 6 bases and J 0 bases, leaving 12 bases between the germline ends.

The CDR3 coding sequence is TGTGCCTGGAACCCAAAGACAGGGGGCGCGGAGACCCAGTACTTC. Protein product: CAWNPKTGGAETQYF. This chain links TRBV30 with TRBJ2-5, with 10 bases matching TRBD1. Germline V gene sequence: CDR1 GTSNPN, CDR2 SVGIG (reference sequence). The CDR3 runs to 15 residues. With V trimmed by 4 bases and J by 5 bases, 10 bases remained unmatched.

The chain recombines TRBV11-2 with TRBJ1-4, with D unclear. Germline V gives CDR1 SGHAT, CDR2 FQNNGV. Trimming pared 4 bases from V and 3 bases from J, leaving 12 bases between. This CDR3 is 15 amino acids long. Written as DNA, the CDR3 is TGTGCCAGCAGCTCATCGGTGGGTTCTAATGAAAAACTGTTTTTT. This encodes CASSSSVGSNEKLFF.

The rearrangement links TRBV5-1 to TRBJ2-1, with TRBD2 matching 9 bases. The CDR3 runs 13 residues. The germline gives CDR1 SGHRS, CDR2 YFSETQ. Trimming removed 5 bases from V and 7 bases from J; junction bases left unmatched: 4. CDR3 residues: CASRVAGGNEQFF. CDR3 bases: TGCGCCAGCAGGGTCGCGGGAGGGAATGAGCAGTTCTTC.

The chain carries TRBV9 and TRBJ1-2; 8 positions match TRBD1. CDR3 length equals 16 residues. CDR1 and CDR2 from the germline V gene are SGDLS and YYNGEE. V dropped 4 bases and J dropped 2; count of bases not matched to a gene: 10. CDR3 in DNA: TGTGCCAGCAGCCCACAGACAGGGGATGCGAACTATGGCTACACCTTC. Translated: CASSPQTGDANYGYTF. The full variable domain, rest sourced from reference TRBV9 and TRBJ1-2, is DSGVTQTPKHLITATGQRVTLRCSPRSGDLSVYWYQQSLDQGLQFLIQYYNGEERAKGNILERFSAQQFPDLHSELNLSSLELGDSALYFCASSPQTGDANYGYTFGSGTRLTVV.

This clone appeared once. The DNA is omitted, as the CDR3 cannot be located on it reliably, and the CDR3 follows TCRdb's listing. The CDR3 spells CASSSSTGGPSNQPQHF. The J gene is TRBJ1-5, the V gene TRBV28; the table gives TRBD1 as D, unverified against the DNA. Germline V lookup: CDR1 MDHEN, CDR2 SYDVKM. The CDR3 totals 17 residues, both ends included.

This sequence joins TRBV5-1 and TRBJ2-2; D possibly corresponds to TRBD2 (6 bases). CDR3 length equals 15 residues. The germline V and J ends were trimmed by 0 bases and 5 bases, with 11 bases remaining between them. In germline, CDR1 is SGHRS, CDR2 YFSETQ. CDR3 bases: TGCGCCAGCAGCTTGGAGGGACTCCAAACCGGGGAGCTGTTTTTT. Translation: CASSLEGLQTGELFF.

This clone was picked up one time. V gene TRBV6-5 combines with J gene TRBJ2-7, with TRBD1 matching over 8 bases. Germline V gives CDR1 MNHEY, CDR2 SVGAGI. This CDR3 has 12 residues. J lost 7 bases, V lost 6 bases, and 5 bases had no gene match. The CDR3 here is CASRGRGREQYF. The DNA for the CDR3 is TGTGCCAGCAGGGGCAGGGGGCGTGAGCAGTACTTC.

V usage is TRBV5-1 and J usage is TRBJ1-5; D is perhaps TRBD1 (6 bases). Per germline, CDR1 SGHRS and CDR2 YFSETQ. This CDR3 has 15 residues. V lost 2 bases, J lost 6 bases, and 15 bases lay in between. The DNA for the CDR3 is TGCGCCAGCAGCTTAACAGGGAGGTCAGCTCAGCCCCAGCATTTT. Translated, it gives CASSLTGRSAQPQHF.

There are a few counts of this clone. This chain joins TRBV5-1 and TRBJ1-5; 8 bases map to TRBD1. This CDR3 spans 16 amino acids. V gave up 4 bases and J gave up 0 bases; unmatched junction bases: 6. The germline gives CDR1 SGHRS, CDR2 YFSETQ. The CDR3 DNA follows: TGCGCCAGCAGCCCCGGGACAGGAGGTAGCAATCAGCCCCAGCATTTT. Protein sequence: CASSPGTGGSNQPQHF.

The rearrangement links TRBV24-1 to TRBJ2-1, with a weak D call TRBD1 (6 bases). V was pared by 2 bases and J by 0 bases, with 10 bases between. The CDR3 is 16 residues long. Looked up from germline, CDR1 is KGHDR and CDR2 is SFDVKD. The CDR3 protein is CATSDSGARSYNEQFF. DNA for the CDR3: TGTGCCACCAGTGATTCAGGGGCGCGCTCCTACAATGAGCAGTTCTTC.

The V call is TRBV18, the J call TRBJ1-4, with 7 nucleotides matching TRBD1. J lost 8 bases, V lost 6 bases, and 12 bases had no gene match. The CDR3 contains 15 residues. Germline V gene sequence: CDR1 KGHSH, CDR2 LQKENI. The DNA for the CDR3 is TGTGCCAGCTCTCGCAACCAGGGGGAGAAGGAAAAACTGTTTTTT. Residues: CASSRNQGEKEKLFF.

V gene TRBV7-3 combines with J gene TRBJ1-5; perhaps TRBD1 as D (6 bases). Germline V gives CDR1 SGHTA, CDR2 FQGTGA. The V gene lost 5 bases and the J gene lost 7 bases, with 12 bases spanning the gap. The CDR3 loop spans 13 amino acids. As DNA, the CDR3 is TGTGCCAGCAGCCTCCTAGGGGGACAGCCCCAGCATTTT. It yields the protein CASSLLGGQPQHF. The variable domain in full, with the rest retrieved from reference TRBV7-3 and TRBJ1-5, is GAGVSQTPSNKVTEKGKYVELRCDPISGHTALYWYRQSLGQGPEFLIYFQGTGAADDSGLPNDRFFAVRPEGSVSTLKIQRTERGDSAVYLCASSLLGGQPQHFGDGTRLSIL.